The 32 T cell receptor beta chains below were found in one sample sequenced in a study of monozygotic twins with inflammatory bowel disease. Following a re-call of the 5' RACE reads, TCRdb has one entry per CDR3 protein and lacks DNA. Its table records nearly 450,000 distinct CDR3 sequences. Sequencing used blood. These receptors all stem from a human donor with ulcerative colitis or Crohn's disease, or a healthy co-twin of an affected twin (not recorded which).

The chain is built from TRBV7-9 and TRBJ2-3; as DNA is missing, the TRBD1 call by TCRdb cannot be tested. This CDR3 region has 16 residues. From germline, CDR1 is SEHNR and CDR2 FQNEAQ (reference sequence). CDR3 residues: CASSPYRQRSTDTQYF.

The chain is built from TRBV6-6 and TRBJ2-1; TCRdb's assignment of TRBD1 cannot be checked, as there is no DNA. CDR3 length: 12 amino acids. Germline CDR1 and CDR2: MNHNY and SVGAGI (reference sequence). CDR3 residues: CASTETGNEQFF.

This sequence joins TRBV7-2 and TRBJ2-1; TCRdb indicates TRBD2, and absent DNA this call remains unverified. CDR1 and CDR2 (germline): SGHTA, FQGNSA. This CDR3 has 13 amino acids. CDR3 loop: CASSLGLAFMQFF.

The CDR3 spells CASSFLQFTATEQYF. The J gene is TRBJ2-7, the V gene TRBV11-2. The germline gives CDR1 SGHAT, CDR2 FQNNGV. CDR3 length equals 15 residues.

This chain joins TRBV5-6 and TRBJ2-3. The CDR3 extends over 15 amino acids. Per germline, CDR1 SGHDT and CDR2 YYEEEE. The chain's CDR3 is CASSLWSSGTDTQYF.

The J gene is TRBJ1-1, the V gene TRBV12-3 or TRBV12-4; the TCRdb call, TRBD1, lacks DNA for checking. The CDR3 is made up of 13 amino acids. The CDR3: CASSLVGAAEAFF.

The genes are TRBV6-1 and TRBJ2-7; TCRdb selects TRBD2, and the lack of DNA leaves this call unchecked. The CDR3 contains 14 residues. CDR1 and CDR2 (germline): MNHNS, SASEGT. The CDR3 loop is CASSASGSSYEQYF.

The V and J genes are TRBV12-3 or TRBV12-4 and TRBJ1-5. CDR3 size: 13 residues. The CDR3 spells CASSSHSNQPQHF.

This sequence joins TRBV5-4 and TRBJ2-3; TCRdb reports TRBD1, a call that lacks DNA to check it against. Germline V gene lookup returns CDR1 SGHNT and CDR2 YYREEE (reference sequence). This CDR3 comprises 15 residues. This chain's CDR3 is CASSPDGGQTDTQYF.

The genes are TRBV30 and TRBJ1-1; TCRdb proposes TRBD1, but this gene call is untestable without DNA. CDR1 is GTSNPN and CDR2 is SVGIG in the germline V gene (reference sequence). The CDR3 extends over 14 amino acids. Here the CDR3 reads CAWSVPQGFGEAFF.

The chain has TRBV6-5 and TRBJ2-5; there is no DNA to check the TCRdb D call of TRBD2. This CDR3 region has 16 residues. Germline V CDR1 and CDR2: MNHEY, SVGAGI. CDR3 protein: CASSYGTSGAQETQYF.

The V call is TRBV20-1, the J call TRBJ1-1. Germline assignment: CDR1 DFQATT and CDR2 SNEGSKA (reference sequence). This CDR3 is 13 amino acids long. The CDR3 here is CSAPPAWGTEAFF.

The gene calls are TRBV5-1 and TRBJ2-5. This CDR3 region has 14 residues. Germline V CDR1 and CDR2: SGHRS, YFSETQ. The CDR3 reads CASSLGRIQETQYF.

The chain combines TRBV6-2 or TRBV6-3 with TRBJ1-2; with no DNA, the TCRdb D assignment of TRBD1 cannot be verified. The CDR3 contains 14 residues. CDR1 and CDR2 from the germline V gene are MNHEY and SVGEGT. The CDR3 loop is CASTWARSNYGYTF.

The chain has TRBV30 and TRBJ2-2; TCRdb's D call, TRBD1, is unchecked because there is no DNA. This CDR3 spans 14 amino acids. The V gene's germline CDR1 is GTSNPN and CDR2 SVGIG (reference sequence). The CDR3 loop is CASTSRDRAGELFF.

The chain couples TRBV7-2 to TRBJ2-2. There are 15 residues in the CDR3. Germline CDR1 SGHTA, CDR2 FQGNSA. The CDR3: CASSFGSVNTGELFF.

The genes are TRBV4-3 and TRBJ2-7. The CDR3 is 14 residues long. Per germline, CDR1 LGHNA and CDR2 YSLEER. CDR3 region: CASSLEEQSYEQYF.

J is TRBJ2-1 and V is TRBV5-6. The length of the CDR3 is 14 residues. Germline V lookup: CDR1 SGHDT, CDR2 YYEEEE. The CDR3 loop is CASSLGADYNEQFF.

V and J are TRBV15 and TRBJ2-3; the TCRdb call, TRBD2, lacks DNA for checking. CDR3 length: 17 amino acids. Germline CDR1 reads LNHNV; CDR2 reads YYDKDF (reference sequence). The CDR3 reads CATSRTTSGGSSDTQYF.

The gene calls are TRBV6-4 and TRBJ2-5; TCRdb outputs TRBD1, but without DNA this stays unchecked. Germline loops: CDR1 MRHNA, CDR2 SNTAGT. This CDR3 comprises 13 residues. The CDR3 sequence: CASSNSPGETQYF.

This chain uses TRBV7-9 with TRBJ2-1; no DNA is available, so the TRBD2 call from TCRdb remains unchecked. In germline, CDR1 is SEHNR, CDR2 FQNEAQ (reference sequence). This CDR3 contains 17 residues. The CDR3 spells CASSLARETWSNNEQFF.

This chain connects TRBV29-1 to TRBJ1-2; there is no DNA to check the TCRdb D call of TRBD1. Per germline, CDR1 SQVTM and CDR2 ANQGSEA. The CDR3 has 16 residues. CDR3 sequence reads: CSVEGPLSLGSYGYTF.

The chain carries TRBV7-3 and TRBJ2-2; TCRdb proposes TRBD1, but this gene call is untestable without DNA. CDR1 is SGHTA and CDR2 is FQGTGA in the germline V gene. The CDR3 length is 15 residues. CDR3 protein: CASSPPGRSTGELFF.

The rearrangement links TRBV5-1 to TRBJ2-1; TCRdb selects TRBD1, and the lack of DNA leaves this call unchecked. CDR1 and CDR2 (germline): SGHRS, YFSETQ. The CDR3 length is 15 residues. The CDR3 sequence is CASSLGRGFMDEQFF.

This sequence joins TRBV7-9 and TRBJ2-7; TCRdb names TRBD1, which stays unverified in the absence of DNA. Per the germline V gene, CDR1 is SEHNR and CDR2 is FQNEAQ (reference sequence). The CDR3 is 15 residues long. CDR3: CASSLPGNPSYEQYF.

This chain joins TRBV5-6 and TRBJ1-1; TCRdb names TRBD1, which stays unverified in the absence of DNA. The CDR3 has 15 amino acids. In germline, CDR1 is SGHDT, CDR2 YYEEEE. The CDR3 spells CASSLRGGPSTEAFF.

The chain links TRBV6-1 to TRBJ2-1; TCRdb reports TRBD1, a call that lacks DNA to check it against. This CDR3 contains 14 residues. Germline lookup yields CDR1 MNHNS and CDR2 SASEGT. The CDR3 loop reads CASNPGGSYNEQFF.

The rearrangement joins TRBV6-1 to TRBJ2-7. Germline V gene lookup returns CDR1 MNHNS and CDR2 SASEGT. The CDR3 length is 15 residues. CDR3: CASSKGSPSSYEQYF.

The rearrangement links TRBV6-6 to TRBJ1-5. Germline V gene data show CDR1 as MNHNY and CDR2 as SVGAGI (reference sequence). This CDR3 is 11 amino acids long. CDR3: CASRDGQPQHF.

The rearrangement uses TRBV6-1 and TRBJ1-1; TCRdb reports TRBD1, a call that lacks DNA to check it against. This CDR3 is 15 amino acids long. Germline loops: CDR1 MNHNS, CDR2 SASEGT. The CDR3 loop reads CASLINRAGNTEAFF.

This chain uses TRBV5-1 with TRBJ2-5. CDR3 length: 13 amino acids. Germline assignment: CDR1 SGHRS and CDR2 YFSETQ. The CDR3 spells CASSWHPQETQYF. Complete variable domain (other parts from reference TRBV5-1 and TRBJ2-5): KAGVTQTPRYLIKTRGQQVTLSCSPISGHRSVSWYQQTPGQGLQFLFEYFSETQRNKGNFPGRFSGRQFSNSRSEMNVSTLELGDSALYLCASSWHPQETQYFGPGTRLLVL.

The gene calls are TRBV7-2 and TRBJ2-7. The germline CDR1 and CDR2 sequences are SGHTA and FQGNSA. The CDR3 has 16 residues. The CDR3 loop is CASSLTIPAGAYEQYF.